This TCR beta chain was sequenced during a study of cytomegalovirus exposure and HLA in healthy donors. This clone appeared a few times. Its antigen is still unknown. While unrecorded immune exposures were likely, the donors were nominally healthy when sampled. Study-level points and caveats: Reports indicated that the classifier achieved high specificity and sensitivity in diagnosing cytomegalovirus status. Analysis performed later showed TCR beta chains linked to HLA being more clonally expanded than equally common others.

Primers for the PCR totalled 60 Vbeta and 13 Jbeta. Libraries were prepared by immunoSEQ multiplex PCR; TCRdb keeps only in-frame clonotypes and omits some of them. The top ten hold under 7% of the sample, which has approximately 200,000 clones, more than 65% seen once. This receptor was identified in a woman aged 25 to 45 in good health and CMV-seropositive. Sequencing used PBMCs.

DNA for the CDR3: TGCGCCAGCAGCCAAGAACGGGGATTTGGCTATGGCTACACCTTC. It is translated as CASSQERGFGYGYTF. The chain links TRBV4-3 to TRBJ1-2; D not certain. CDR1 LGHNA and CDR2 YSLEER come from the germline V gene. Trimming shortened V by 0 bases and J by 4 bases, and 12 bases separated the two germline ends. The CDR3 is 15 amino acids.